This T cell receptor (beta chain) was documented in a study of shared clonotypes between healthy human individuals. A deep-level run was used for the assay. Libraries were prepared by immunoSEQ multiplex PCR; TCRdb keeps only in-frame clonotypes and omits some of them. The table lists about 490,000 clones, approximately 79% of them singletons. Study-level findings and limits: Only blood was sampled; tissue repertoires likely differ.

A remark on this clone: Its antigen is not identified.

The specimen sequenced was PBMCs. This sequence originates from a woman aged 40 to 50 in good health. Some clones in this sample may be carry-over from other donors' samples.

CDR3 DNA: TGCGCCAGCAGCTGGGCCGGGACAGGGGACAATGAGCAGTTCTTC. Translating gives CASSWAGTGDNEQFF. The chain is built from TRBV5-1 and TRBJ2-1, with TRBD1 matching over 10 bases. Germline V CDR1 and CDR2: SGHRS, YFSETQ. V dropped 3 bases and J dropped 5; count of bases not matched to a gene: 5. The CDR3 consists of 15 residues.